The clone carrying this T cell receptor beta chain came up many times. Its antigen remains unidentified. The length of the CDR3 is 14 residues. Germline V gene sequence: CDR1 SQVTM, CDR2 ANQGSEA. V was pared by 1 base and J by 7 bases, with 8 bases of the junction left unmatched. RNA transcripts gave rise to amplified TCR beta CDR3 regions. The TCR CDR3 was amplified in a first-round RT-PCR using the HTBI primer set. TCRdb ran MiXCR on the multiplex PCR reads and lists one entry per CDR3 protein. The table shows fewer than 350,000 distinct CDR3 sequences, with approximately 12% occurring only once. This specimen belongs to a study of T cells in Graves' hyperthyroidism and ophthalmopathy. Patients aged 18 to 65 had newly diagnosed hyperthyroidism lasting under 2 months. The study excluded patients with uncontrolled infection, other autoimmune disease, pregnancy or lactation. The blood sample dates from first hyperthyroidism diagnosis, preceding any ophthalmopathy symptoms.

Broader study findings: Ophthalmopathy was model-predicted a median about 6.9 months pre-onset.

V usage is TRBV29-1 and J usage is TRBJ1-2; 8 bases are shared with TRBD1. Source material: blood. The sequence came from a woman aged 30 to 39 with Graves' hyperthyroidism that later progressed to Graves' ophthalmopathy. CDR3 residues: CSVEGLGRGLGYTF. The CDR3 nucleotides are TGCAGCGTTGAAGGTCTGGGCAGGGGGCTTGGCTACACCTTC.